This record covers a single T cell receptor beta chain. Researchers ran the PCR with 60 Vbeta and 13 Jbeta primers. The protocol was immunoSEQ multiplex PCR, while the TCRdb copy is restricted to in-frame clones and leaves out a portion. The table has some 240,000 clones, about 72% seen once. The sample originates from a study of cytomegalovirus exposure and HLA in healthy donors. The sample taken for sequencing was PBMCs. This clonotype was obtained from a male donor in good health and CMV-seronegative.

Here the CDR3 reads CSGGGRQRTYEQYF. In nucleotides, the CDR3 is TGCAGCGGGGGGGGAAGACAGAGAACCTACGAGCAGTACTTC. The V call is TRBV29-1, the J call TRBJ2-7, with TRBD2 matching 7 bases. J lost 2 bases, V lost 7 bases, and 11 bases had no gene match. This CDR3 comprises 14 residues. In germline, CDR1 is SQVTM, CDR2 ANQGSEA.